This T cell receptor (beta chain) is drawn from a study of CD8+CD57+ T cells in acquired aplastic anemia. Broader study findings: A set of roughly 27 CD8+ CDR3 sequences was shared between patients and controls, and these sequences appeared highly expressed in patients.

Germline V lookup: CDR1 SEHNR, CDR2 FQNEAQ (reference sequence). J lost 8 bases, V lost 2 bases, and 13 bases had no gene match. This CDR3 spans 16 amino acids. CDR3 and TCR beta VDJ profiling relied on genomic DNA as the template. TCRdb reprocessed the reads via MiXCR and lists one record per CDR3 protein. The table shows 250,000 or so distinct CDR3 sequences, with 45% to 50% occurring only once. Comments on this clonotype: Its target is unknown. A read error may explain this, as a much larger clone is one base away.

The authors sequenced patients whose flow cytometry had shown CD8+CD57+ cell expansion. All participating patients were living with severe acquired aplastic anemia. The sample comprised sorted CD4+, CD8+, or CD8+CD57+ T cells (not recorded which) from PBMCs. The origin of this receptor is a human donor with aplastic anemia. V usage is TRBV7-9 and J usage is TRBJ2-3; 7 bases agree with TRBD2. This CDR3 reads CASSLSGDYRISTQYF. CDR3 coding DNA: TGTGCCAGCAGCTTATCGGGGGACTACAGGATTAGTACGCAGTATTTT.